This T cell receptor beta chain was sequenced during a study of CD8+CD57+ T cells in acquired aplastic anemia. The wider study: Yields of DNA that came from sorted CD4+ and CD8+ cells averaged roughly 3.2 ug. Study findings and constraints: Sharing between patients and controls was observed for some 27 CD8+ CDR3 sequences.

For sequencing, patients were chosen who had shown expansion of CD8+CD57+ cells by flow cytometry. The template for TCR beta VDJ and CDR3 sequence profiling was genomic DNA. From the reads, TCRdb called clonotypes with MiXCR, one entry per CDR3 protein. The sample comprises 250,000 to 350,000 distinct CDR3 sequences, 56% of which are singletons, and 1% to 1.5% rests with the top ten. This clonotype was observed a handful of times. Its matching antigen is unknown. V was clipped by 6 bases and J by 3 bases, with 14 bases between them. This CDR3 contains 14 residues. CDR1 WSHSY and CDR2 SAAADI come from the germline V gene.

Sequencing used sorted CD4+, CD8+, or CD8+CD57+ T cells (not recorded which) from PBMCs. The chain joins TRBV10-2 to TRBJ1-1, with D unresolved. The sequence was obtained from a human donor with aplastic anemia. The CDR3 coding sequence is TGCGCCAGCAGCCTCGGACCGTTGGACACTGAAGCTTTCTTT. Protein: CASSLGPLDTEAFF.